This entry lists 12 T cell receptor beta chains sequenced from one sample in a study of shared clonotypes between healthy human individuals. TCRdb's copy holds only in-frame clones and misses some; the assay was immunoSEQ multiplex PCR. The profile shows some 500,000 clones, roughly 95% of them singletons. Sequencing input: naive CD4+ T cells sorted from blood. Documented subset: CD45RA+ positively selected. The receptors come from a young woman in good health.

The chain couples TRBV6-6 to TRBJ2-3, with D uncertain. With 5 bases removed from V and 1 base from J, the gap between germline ends came to 16 bases. This CDR3 region has 16 residues. Germline CDR1 and CDR2: MNHNY and SVGAGI (reference sequence). The CDR3 DNA follows: TGTGCCAGCAGTCCCTCTGGGTGGTATGGCACAGATACGCAGTATTTT. Amino acids: CASSPSGWYGTDTQYF.

The V gene is TRBV5-4, the J gene TRBJ2-1; 7 bases align to TRBD2. CDR1 and CDR2 from the germline V gene are SGHNT and YYREEE (reference sequence). The CDR3 has 17 residues. V lost 4 bases, J lost 2 bases, and 12 bases stayed unmatched. The CDR3 reads CASSLALIAGAYNEQFF. The CDR3 DNA follows: TGTGCCAGCAGCCTAGCACTGATAGCGGGCGCCTACAATGAGCAGTTCTTC.

This clone is a singleton in its sample. The CDR3: CSVAGPSGEQFF. DNA of the CDR3: TGCAGCGTTGCCGGGCCCTCGGGGGAGCAGTTCTTC. This sequence joins TRBV29-1 and TRBJ2-1; D possibly corresponds to TRBD2 (5 bases). Germline CDR1 is SQVTM and CDR2 is ANQGSEA. This CDR3 region has 12 residues. V lost 4 bases, J lost 10 bases, and 14 bases lay in between.

This sequence joins TRBV2 and TRBJ1-3, with D unclear. Germline CDR1 reads SNHLY; CDR2 reads FYNNEI. CDR3 size: 15 residues. Deletions cut 7 bases from V and 0 bases from J, with 13 bases between. In nucleotides, the CDR3 is TGTGCCAGCACCTTGATGCCGGGCTCTGGAAACACCATATATTTT. As protein: CASTLMPGSGNTIYF.

CDR3 DNA: TGTGCCAGTAGTATCAACCGGGACGACCAGCAGTACTTC. Its translation: CASSINRDDQQYF. The chain links TRBV19 to TRBJ2-7; D possibly matches TRBD1 or TRBD2 (5 bases each). Looked up from germline, CDR1 is LNHDA and CDR2 is SQIVND (reference sequence). The CDR3 consists of 13 residues. The ends were cut back, 3 bases at V and 8 bases at J, with 14 bases in the middle.

The V and J genes are TRBV9 and TRBJ2-1; 9 bases line up with TRBD1. V shed 2 bases and J 8 bases; nucleotides not matched to a gene: 8. Germline CDR1 reads SGDLS; CDR2 reads YYNGEE. The CDR3 spans 15 residues. CDR3 bases: TGTGCCAGCAGCGTGGCGGGACAGGGATACGATGAGCAGTTCTTC. Translated: CASSVAGQGYDEQFF.

The rearrangement uses TRBV27 and TRBJ2-1; D unclear. The CDR3 totals 15 residues. The germline V and J ends were trimmed by 5 bases and 0 bases, with 11 bases remaining between them. Looked up from germline, CDR1 is MNHEY and CDR2 is SMNVEV (reference sequence). This chain's CDR3 is CASSQTINSYNEQFF. The CDR3 DNA follows: TGTGCCAGCAGTCAAACTATAAACTCCTACAATGAGCAGTTCTTC.

This chain uses TRBV21-1 with TRBJ1-2; the D call TRBD1 from the table was never checked on the DNA. TRBV21-1 is assigned pseudogene status. CDR3 length: 15 amino acids. CDR3 sequence reads: CASSKGQGRDYGYTF. CDR3 coding DNA: TGTGCCAGCAGCAAGGGACAGGGAAGAGACTATGGCTACACCTTC.

CDR3 amino acids: CASSIIGFGTGEFQPQHF. The CDR3 region has the DNA TGTGCCAGTAGTATAATTGGGTTCGGGACAGGTGAGTTCCAGCCCCAGCATTTT. The gene calls are TRBV19 and TRBJ1-5; 8 bases agree with TRBD1. The CDR3 spans 18 residues. Losses at the gene ends were 2 bases for V and 7 bases for J; bases not matched to a gene: 16. Germline CDR1 LNHDA, CDR2 SQIVND (reference sequence).

V and J are TRBV10-1 and TRBJ2-7; no clear D. Deletions cut 0 bases from V and 0 bases from J, with 9 bases between. This CDR3 is 15 amino acids long. Germline-derived CDR1 and CDR2 are WNHNN and SYGVQD (reference sequence). The CDR3 DNA follows: TGCGCCAGCAGTGAGTCGACGGATCTCTCCTACGAGCAGTACTTC. Protein sequence: CASSESTDLSYEQYF.

V gene TRBV25-1 combines with J gene TRBJ2-3, with TRBD2 as a possible D gene (6 bases). The CDR3 has 13 residues. The V end lost 3 bases, the J end lost 4 bases, and 8 bases lay between the germline ends. From germline, CDR1 is MGHDK and CDR2 SYGVNS. Here the CDR3 reads CASSDAGPDTQYF. CDR3 DNA sequence: TGTGCCAGCAGTGATGCGGGGCCAGATACGCAGTATTTT.

The V and J genes are TRBV18 and TRBJ2-1, with 13 nucleotides matching TRBD2. The J segment lost 4 bases and the V segment lost 6 bases, leaving 6 bases of the junction unmatched. Germline V CDR1 and CDR2: KGHSH, LQKENI. CDR3 length equals 16 residues. The CDR3 is CASSSGTSGVYNEQFF. The CDR3 region has the DNA TGTGCCAGCTCCTCCGGGACTAGCGGGGTTTACAATGAGCAGTTCTTC.